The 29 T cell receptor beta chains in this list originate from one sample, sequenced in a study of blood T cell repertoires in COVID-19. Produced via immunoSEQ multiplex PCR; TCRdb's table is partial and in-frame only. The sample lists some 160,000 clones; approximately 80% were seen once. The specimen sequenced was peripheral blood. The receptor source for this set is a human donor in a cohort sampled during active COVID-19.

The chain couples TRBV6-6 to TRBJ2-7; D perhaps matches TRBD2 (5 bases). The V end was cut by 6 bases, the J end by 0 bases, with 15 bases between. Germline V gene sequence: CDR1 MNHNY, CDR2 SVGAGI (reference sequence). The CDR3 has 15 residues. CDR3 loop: CASSFLAPSSYEQYF. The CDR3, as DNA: TGTGCCAGCAGCTTCCTAGCACCGAGCTCCTACGAGCAGTACTTC.

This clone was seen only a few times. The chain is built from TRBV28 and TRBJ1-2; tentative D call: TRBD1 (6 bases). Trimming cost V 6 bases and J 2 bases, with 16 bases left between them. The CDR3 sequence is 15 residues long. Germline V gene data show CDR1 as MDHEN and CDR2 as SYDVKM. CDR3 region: CASRQGGTVNYGYTF. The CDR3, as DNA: TGTGCCAGCAGACAGGGCGGCACAGTGAACTATGGCTACACCTTC.

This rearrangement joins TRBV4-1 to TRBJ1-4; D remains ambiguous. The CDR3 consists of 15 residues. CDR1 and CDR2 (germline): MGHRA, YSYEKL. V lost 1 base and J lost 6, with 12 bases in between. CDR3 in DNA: TGCGCCAGCAGCCAAGCCCCCTCGCCGGATGAAAAACTGTTTTTT. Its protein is CASSQAPSPDEKLFF.

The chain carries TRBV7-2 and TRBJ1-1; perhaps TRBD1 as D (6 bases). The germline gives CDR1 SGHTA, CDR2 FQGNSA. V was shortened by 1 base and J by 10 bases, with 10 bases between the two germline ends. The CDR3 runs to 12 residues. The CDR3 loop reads CASSLGQGLAFF. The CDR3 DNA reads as TGTGCCAGCAGCTTAGGGCAGGGGCTAGCTTTCTTT.

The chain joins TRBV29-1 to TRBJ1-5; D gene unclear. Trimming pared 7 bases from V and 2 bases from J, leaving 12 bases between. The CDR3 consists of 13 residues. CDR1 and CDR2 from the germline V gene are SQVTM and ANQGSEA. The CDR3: CSAQVRRNQPQHF. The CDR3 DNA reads TGCAGCGCCCAGGTCAGACGCAATCAGCCCCAGCATTTT.

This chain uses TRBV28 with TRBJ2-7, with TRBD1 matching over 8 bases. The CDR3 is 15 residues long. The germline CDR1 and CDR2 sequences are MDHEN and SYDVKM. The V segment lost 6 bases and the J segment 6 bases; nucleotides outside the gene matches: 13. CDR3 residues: CASRAEGQGLAEQYF. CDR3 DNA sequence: TGTGCCAGCAGGGCCGAAGGACAGGGCTTGGCCGAGCAGTACTTC.

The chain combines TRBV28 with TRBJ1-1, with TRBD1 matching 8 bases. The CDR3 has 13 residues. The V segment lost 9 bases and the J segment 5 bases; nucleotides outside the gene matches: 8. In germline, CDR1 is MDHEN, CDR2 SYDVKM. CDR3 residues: CARNNRGGTEAFF. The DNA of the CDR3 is TGTGCCAGGAACAACAGGGGGGGAACTGAAGCTTTCTTT. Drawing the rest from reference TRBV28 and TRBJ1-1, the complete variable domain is DVKVTQSSRYLVKRTGEKVFLECVQDMDHENMFWYRQDPGLGLRLIYFSYDVKMKEKGDIPEGYSVSREKKERFSLILESASTNQTSMYLCARNNRGGTEAFFGQGTRLTVV.

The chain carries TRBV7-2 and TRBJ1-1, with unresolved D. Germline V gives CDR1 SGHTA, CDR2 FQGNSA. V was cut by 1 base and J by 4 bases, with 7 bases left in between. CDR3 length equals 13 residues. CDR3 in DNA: TGTGCCAGCAGCTTAGTCCGGAGCACTGAAGCTTTCTTT. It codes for CASSLVRSTEAFF.

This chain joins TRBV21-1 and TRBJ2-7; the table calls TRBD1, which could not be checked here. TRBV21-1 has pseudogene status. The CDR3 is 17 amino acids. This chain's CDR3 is CASHPLQSDRLAYEQYF. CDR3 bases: TGTGCCAGCCACCCATTACAATCCGACAGGTTAGCCTACGAGCAGTACTTC.

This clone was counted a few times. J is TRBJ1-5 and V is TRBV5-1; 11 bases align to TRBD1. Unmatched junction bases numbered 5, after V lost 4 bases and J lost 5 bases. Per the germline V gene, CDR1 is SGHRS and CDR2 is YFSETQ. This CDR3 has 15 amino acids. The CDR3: CASSPGQGGDQPQHF. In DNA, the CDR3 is TGCGCCAGCAGCCCGGGACAGGGGGGGGATCAGCCCCAGCATTTT.

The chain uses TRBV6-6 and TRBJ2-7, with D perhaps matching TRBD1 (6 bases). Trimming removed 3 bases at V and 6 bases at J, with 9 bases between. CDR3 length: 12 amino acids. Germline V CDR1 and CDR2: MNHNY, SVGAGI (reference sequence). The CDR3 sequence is CASSYTGTEQYF. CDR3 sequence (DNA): TGTGCCAGCAGTTATACAGGGACCGAGCAGTACTTC.

Here the CDR3 DNA reads TGTGCCAGCAGCTGGAACAGGGAAACGAACACCGGGGAGCTGTTTTTT. This encodes CASSWNRETNTGELFF. V gene TRBV7-9 combines with J gene TRBJ2-2; a possible D gene is TRBD1 (6 bases). There are 16 residues in the CDR3. From germline, CDR1 is SEHNR and CDR2 FQNEAQ (reference sequence). The ends were cut back, 4 bases at V and 0 bases at J, with 12 bases in the middle.

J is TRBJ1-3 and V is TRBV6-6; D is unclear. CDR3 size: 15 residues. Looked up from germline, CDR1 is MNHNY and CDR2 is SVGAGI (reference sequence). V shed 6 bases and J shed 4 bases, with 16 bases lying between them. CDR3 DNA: TGTGCCAGCAGCGTATCCGGGGTTGAGGGAAACACCATATATTTT. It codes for CASSVSGVEGNTIYF.

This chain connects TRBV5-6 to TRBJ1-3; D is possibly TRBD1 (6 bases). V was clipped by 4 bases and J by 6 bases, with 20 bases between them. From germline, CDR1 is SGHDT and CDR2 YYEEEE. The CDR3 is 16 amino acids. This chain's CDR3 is CASSPGRAGVLNTIYF. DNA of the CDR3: TGTGCCAGCAGCCCGGGAAGGGCAGGGGTCCTAAACACCATATATTTT.

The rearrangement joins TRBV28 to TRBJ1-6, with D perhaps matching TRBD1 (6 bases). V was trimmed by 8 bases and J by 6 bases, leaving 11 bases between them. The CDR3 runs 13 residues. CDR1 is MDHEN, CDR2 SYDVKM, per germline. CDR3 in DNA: TGTGCCAGCTGGGGGGGGGCTAATTCACCCCTCCACTTT. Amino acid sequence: CASWGGANSPLHF. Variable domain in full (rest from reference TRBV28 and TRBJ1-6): DVKVTQSSRYLVKRTGEKVFLECVQDMDHENMFWYRQDPGLGLRLIYFSYDVKMKEKGDIPEGYSVSREKKERFSLILESASTNQTSMYLCASWGGANSPLHFGNGTRLTVT.

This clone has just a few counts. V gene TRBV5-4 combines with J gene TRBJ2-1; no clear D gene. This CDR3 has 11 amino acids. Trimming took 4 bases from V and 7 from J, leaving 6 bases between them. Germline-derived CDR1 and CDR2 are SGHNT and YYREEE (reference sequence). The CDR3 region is CASSGPNEQFF. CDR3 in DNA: TGTGCCAGCAGCGGGCCGAATGAGCAGTTCTTC.

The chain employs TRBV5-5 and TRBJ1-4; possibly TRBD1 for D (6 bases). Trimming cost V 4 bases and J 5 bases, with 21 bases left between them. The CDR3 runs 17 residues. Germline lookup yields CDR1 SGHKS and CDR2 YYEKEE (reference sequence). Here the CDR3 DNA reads TGTGCCAGCAGCGCCCGACAGGTTTCCCCATCAAATGAAAAACTGTTTTTT. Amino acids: CASSARQVSPSNEKLFF.

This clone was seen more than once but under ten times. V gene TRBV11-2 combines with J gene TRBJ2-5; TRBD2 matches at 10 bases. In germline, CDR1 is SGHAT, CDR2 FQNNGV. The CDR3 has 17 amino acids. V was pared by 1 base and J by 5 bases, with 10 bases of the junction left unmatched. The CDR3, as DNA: TGTGCCAGCAGCTTAGGGGTAGCGGGGGGCCAAGCTGAGACCCAGTACTTC. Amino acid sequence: CASSLGVAGGQAETQYF. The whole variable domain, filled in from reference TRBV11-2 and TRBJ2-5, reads EAGVAQSPRYKIIEKRQSVAFWCNPISGHATLYWYQQILGQGPKLLIQFQNNGVVDDSQLPKDRFSAERLKGVDSTLKIQPAKLEDSAVYLCASSLGVAGGQAETQYFGPGTRLLVL.

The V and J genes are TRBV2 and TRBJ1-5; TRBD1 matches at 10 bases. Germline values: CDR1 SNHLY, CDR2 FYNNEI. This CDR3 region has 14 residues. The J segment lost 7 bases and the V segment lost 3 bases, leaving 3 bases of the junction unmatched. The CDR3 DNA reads TGTGCCAGCAGTGATTGGACAGGGGGACAGCCCCAGCATTTT. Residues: CASSDWTGGQPQHF.

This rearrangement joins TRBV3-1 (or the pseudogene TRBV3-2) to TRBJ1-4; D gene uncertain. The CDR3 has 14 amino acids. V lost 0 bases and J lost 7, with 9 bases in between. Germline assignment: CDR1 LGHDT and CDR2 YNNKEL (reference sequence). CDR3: CASSQDGSSEKLFF. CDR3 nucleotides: TGTGCCAGCAGCCAAGATGGCAGTTCTGAAAAACTGTTTTTT.

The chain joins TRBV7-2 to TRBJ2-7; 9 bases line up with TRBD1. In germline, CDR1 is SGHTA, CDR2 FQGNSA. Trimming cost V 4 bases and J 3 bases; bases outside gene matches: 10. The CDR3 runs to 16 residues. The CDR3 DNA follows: TGTGCCAGCAGCTCACCCCCCGGGACAGGGTTCTACGAGCAGTACTTC. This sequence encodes CASSSPPGTGFYEQYF.

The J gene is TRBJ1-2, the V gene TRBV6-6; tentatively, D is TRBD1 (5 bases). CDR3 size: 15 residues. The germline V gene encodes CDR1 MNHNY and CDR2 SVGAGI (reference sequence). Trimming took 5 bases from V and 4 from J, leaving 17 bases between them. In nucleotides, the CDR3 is TGTGCCAGCAGTCCGATCTCCCAGGGAGGCTATGGCTACACCTTC. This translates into CASSPISQGGYGYTF.

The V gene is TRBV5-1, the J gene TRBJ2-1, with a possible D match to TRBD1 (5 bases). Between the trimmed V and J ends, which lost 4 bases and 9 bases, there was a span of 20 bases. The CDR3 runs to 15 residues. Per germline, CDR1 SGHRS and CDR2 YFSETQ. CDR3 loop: CASSPPDSSILEQFF. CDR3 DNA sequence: TGCGCCAGCAGCCCCCCCGACAGCAGTATTCTTGAGCAGTTCTTC.

The CDR3 loop is CASITFGQGYEQYF. The CDR3 DNA sequence: TGTGCCAGCATCACATTCGGACAGGGCTACGAGCAGTACTTC. The gene calls are TRBV5-8 and TRBJ2-7; the match to TRBD1 covers 8 bases. The CDR3 extends over 14 amino acids. The germline V gene has CDR1 SGHTS and CDR2 YDEGEE. V lost 6 bases to trimming and J lost 3 bases; unmatched junction nucleotides: 8.

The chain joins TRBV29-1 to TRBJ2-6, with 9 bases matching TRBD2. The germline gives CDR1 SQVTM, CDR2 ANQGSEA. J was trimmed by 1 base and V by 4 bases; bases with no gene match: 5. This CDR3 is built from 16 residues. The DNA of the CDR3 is TGCAGCGTTGGCGCTAGCGGGATTTCTGGGGCCAACGTCCTGACTTTC. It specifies CSVGASGISGANVLTF.

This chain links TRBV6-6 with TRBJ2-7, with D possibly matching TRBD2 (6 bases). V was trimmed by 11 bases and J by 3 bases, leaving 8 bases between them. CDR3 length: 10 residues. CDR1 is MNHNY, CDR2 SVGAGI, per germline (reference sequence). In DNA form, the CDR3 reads TGTGCCGGAGGGGTCTACGAGCAGTACTTC. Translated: CAGGVYEQYF.

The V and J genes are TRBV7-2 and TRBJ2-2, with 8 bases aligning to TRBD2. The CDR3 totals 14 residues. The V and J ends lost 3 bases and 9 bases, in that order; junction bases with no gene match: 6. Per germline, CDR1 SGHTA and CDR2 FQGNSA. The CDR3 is CASSFSGNSRELFF. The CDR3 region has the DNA TGTGCCAGCAGCTTTAGCGGGAACTCCCGGGAGCTGTTTTTT.

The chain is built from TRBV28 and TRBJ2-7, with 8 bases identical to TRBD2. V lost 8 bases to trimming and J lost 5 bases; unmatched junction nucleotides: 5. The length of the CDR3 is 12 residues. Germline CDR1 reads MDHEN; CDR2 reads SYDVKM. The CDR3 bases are TGTGCCAGCCACCGGGAGGGGCACGAGCAGTACTTC. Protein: CASHREGHEQYF.

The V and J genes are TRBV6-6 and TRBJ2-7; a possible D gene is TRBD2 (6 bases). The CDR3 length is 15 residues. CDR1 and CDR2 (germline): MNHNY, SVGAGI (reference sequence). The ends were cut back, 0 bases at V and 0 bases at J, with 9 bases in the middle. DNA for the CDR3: TGTGCCAGCAGTTACTCGGGGGGATCCTCCTACGAGCAGTACTTC. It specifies CASSYSGGSSYEQYF.